The next 29 T cell receptor beta chains were all read from a single sample in a study of a mutant IDH1 vaccine in newly diagnosed glioma. The time point denotes: baseline, week 1 (first vaccination visit). Treatment: pre-vaccination baseline after standard-of-care therapy. Clones were sequenced by immunoSEQ multiplex PCR, and TCRdb holds only the in-frame ones, with some missing. The sample yields 20,000 to 25,000 clones, about 85% seen once. This specimen consisted of PBMCs, obtained from a glioma patient treated with radiotherapy, temozolomide or both. Receptors were obtained from a man aged 40-55 years with glioma.

This chain joins TRBV7-9 and TRBJ1-3; D ambiguous. The CDR3 length is 15 residues. V shed 3 bases and J shed 0 bases, with 9 bases lying between them. CDR1 is SEHNR, CDR2 FQNEAQ, per germline (reference sequence). The CDR3 DNA is TGTGCCAGCAGCTTGGACGTGCCCTCTGGAAACACCATATATTTT. Protein: CASSLDVPSGNTIYF.

V gene TRBV4-2 combines with J gene TRBJ2-7; TRBD2 aligns across 12 bases. The CDR3 sequence is 16 residues long. V lost 0 bases, J lost 2 bases, and 2 bases stayed unmatched. The germline V gene has CDR1 LGHNA and CDR2 YNFKEQ. This CDR3 is CASSQDGLAGPYEQYF. The CDR3, as DNA: TGTGCCAGCAGCCAAGATGGACTAGCGGGACCCTACGAGCAGTACTTC.

V usage is TRBV21-1 and J usage is TRBJ2-7; the table gives TRBD1 as D, unverified against the DNA. TRBV21-1 is a known pseudogene. The CDR3 loop spans 21 amino acids. As DNA, the CDR3 is TGTGCCAGCACCACGAGGACAGGGGGCAAATACGAGGGGTTAAACTCCTACGAGCAGTACTTC. Translated: CASTTRTGGKYEGLNSYEQYF.

The chain combines TRBV2 with TRBJ1-1; TRBD1 might be the D (6 bases). The CDR3 runs 14 residues. The V gene's germline CDR1 is SNHLY and CDR2 FYNNEI. V lost 6 bases and J lost 5, with 16 bases in between. Here the CDR3 reads CASRVPGQRTEAFF. Written as DNA, the CDR3 is TGTGCCAGCAGGGTACCGGGACAACGAACTGAAGCTTTCTTT.

This chain connects TRBV10-3 to TRBJ1-1; weak D call: TRBD1 (5 bases). Germline CDR1 ENHRY, CDR2 SYGVKD. V was trimmed by 7 bases and J by 0 bases, leaving 9 bases between them. The CDR3 is made up of 13 amino acids. The CDR3 DNA reads TGTGCCATCAAGGGACGGATGAACACTGAAGCTTTCTTT. Translating it yields CAIKGRMNTEAFF.

The rearrangement links TRBV5-4 to TRBJ2-1, with 7 positions matching TRBD2. The CDR3 contains 15 residues. V dropped 0 bases and J dropped 9; count of bases not matched to a gene: 9. The germline gives CDR1 SGHNT, CDR2 YYREEE (reference sequence). The CDR3 DNA reads TGTGCCAGCAGCTTGGAACTAGCGAGCCAGAGTGAGCAGTTCTTC. Encoded protein: CASSLELASQSEQFF.

The genes are TRBV4-1 and TRBJ1-4; D is perhaps TRBD1 (5 bases). The CDR3 extends over 15 amino acids. CDR1 and CDR2 (germline): MGHRA, YSYEKL. Trimming took 1 base from V and 7 from J, leaving 13 bases between them. The DNA for the CDR3 is TGCGCCAGCAGCCAAGTCTGGGGCCGCGCTGAAAAACTGTTTTTT. Translation gives CASSQVWGRAEKLFF.

This clone occurred once. The chain uses TRBV7-3 and TRBJ2-5; possible D gene TRBD1, 6 bases. V lost 5 bases, J lost 4 bases, and 17 bases lay in between. The CDR3 covers 15 residues. Germline V gives CDR1 SGHTA, CDR2 FQGTGA. The CDR3 region is CASSRSGQLGETQYF. In DNA, the CDR3 is TGTGCCAGCAGCCGGTCGGGACAATTGGGAGAGACCCAGTACTTC.

V usage is TRBV5-6 and J usage is TRBJ1-1, with D tentatively TRBD1 (5 bases). The ends were cut back, 4 bases at V and 0 bases at J, with 13 bases in the middle. Germline V lookup: CDR1 SGHDT, CDR2 YYEEEE. The length of the CDR3 is 15 residues. The CDR3: CASSGTGTVNTEAFF. The DNA for the CDR3 is TGTGCCAGCAGCGGAACCGGGACGGTGAACACTGAAGCTTTCTTT.

The chain combines TRBV5-4 with TRBJ2-7; the match to TRBD1 covers 9 bases. Germline assignment: CDR1 SGHNT and CDR2 YYREEE (reference sequence). V shed 3 bases and J 4 bases; nucleotides not matched to a gene: 5. The CDR3 contains 14 residues. CDR3 sequence reads: CASSSSQGAYEQYV. Written as DNA, the CDR3 is TGTGCCAGCAGCTCTTCACAGGGGGCTTACGAGCAGTACGTC.

V is TRBV2 and J is TRBJ1-5, with unresolved D. Trimming pared 4 bases from V and 4 bases from J, leaving 5 bases between. Per the germline V gene, CDR1 is SNHLY and CDR2 is FYNNEI. The CDR3 extends over 12 amino acids. The CDR3 DNA sequence: TGTGCCAGCAGTGTACAGAATCAGCCCCAGCATTTT. This gives the protein CASSVQNQPQHF.

This clone was observed a handful of times. The chain links TRBV6-1 to TRBJ1-1, with D unclear. CDR3 length: 13 amino acids. Trimming shortened V by 9 bases and J by 5 bases, and 16 bases separated the two germline ends. The germline CDR1 and CDR2 sequences are MNHNS and SASEGT. The CDR3 protein is CASAQPRWTEAFF. The CDR3 DNA sequence: TGTGCCAGTGCCCAGCCCCGATGGACTGAAGCTTTCTTT.

This clone showed up just a few times. This sequence joins TRBV9 and TRBJ2-5, with no clear D. Germline lookup yields CDR1 SGDLS and CDR2 YYNGEE. Trimming shortened V by 0 bases and J by 5 bases, and 14 bases separated the two germline ends. The CDR3 has 15 residues. For the CDR3, the DNA is TGTGCCAGCAGCGTAGGGGTAAGGGTCCCGGAGACCCAGTACTTC. This translates into CASSVGVRVPETQYF.

The CDR3 reads CASSEGPGTQETQYF. The CDR3 nucleotides are TGTGCCAGCAGTGAAGGGCCAGGGACCCAAGAGACCCAGTACTTC. The V call is TRBV2, the J call TRBJ2-5; D might be TRBD1 or TRBD2, each matching 5 bases. V lost 1 base to trimming and J lost 1 base, with 10 bases between them. This CDR3 comprises 15 residues. CDR1 and CDR2 (germline): SNHLY, FYNNEI.

The chain combines TRBV2 with TRBJ1-2, with 10 bases fitting TRBD1. CDR1 is SNHLY and CDR2 is FYNNEI in the germline V gene. This CDR3 is 14 amino acids long. J lost 4 bases, V lost 3 bases, and 2 bases had no gene match. The CDR3 DNA follows: TGTGCCAGCAGTGACTGGGACAGGGGCTATGGCTACACCTTC. Its protein product is CASSDWDRGYGYTF.

Written as DNA, the CDR3 is TGTGCCAGCAGCTTAGGTACAGGGGTAGGCAATCAGCCCCAGCATTTT. Its protein product is CASSLGTGVGNQPQHF. The V call is TRBV5-6, the J call TRBJ1-5; 7 nucleotides agree with TRBD1. From germline, CDR1 is SGHDT and CDR2 YYEEEE. J gave up 2 bases and V 2 bases, and 7 bases lay outside the gene matches. CDR3 length equals 16 residues.

The chain joins TRBV9 to TRBJ1-1; D unresolved. Germline V gene lookup returns CDR1 SGDLS and CDR2 YYNGEE. V dropped 4 bases and J dropped 2 bases, with 9 bases sitting between them. The CDR3 runs to 13 residues. DNA of the CDR3: TGTGCCAGCAGCCGAGAGTTTAACACTGAAGCTTTCTTT. Translated: CASSREFNTEAFF.

The chain recombines TRBV5-6 with TRBJ2-5, with 12 bases lining up with TRBD1. This CDR3 is 16 amino acids long. CDR1 and CDR2 from the germline V gene are SGHDT and YYEEEE. After removal of 5 bases from V and 4 bases from J, the junction contained 9 bases not matched to a gene. The CDR3 DNA is TGTGCCAGCAGTAGGGACAGGGGGCAGTTAGGAGAGACCCAGTACTTC. Its protein is CASSRDRGQLGETQYF.

This chain joins TRBV19 and TRBJ1-5; no clear D gene. The germline V gene encodes CDR1 LNHDA and CDR2 SQIVND (reference sequence). The CDR3 length is 15 residues. The V gene lost 1 base and the J gene lost 0 bases, with 7 bases spanning the gap. The CDR3 is CASSIGPASNQPQHF. In DNA form, the CDR3 reads TGTGCCAGTAGTATAGGCCCGGCTAGCAATCAGCCCCAGCATTTT.

The chain combines TRBV6-6 with TRBJ1-6; D unresolved. V shed 2 bases and J shed 9 bases, with 11 bases lying between them. This CDR3 is 14 amino acids long. Germline CDR1 MNHNY, CDR2 SVGAGI (reference sequence). The CDR3 DNA reads TGTGCCAGCAGTTACACGGGGTCGGGTTCACCCCTCCACTTT. It encodes CASSYTGSGSPLHF.

This clone was detected a few times. The V call is TRBV4-1, the J call TRBJ1-6; D gene ambiguous. This CDR3 contains 15 residues. Trimming pared 2 bases from V and 3 bases from J, leaving 8 bases between. From germline, CDR1 is MGHRA and CDR2 YSYEKL. CDR3 DNA: TGCGCCAGCAGCCAACACCCGGGCTATAATTCACCCCTCCACTTT. Translation: CASSQHPGYNSPLHF.

This clone was counted a single time. This chain uses TRBV30 with TRBJ1-1; a possible D gene is TRBD1 (5 bases). V lost 8 bases to trimming and J lost 11 bases, with 18 bases between them. CDR3 length: 11 residues. The germline CDR1 and CDR2 sequences are GTSNPN and SVGIG (reference sequence). The CDR3 DNA follows: TGTGCCGGGACCCGGGCCGGGAGGGCTTTCTTT. It yields the protein CAGTRAGRAFF.

This clone was seen a single time. The rearrangement links TRBV10-3 to TRBJ1-1; D call uncertain. The germline V gene encodes CDR1 ENHRY and CDR2 SYGVKD. The ends were cut back, 10 bases at V and 0 bases at J, with 21 bases in the middle. The CDR3 length is 16 residues. The CDR3 sequence: CATLANGPPLNTEAFF. CDR3 bases: TGTGCCACCCTGGCTAACGGGCCACCCTTGAACACTGAAGCTTTCTTT.

The gene calls are TRBV7-9 and TRBJ2-7; TRBD1 aligns across 7 bases. This CDR3 comprises 15 residues. Germline V gene sequence: CDR1 SEHNR, CDR2 FQNEAQ (reference sequence). Trimming removed 1 base from V and 5 bases from J; junction bases left unmatched: 8. The CDR3 coding sequence is TGTGCCAGCAGCTTAGTAAGGGGGCCTCCTGACGAGCAGTACTTC. Protein: CASSLVRGPPDEQYF.

The CDR3 region has the DNA TGTGCCAGCATTCCAAAGGAACGGCTCCCCTATGGCTACACCTTC. This sequence encodes CASIPKERLPYGYTF. The chain carries TRBV7-2 and TRBJ1-2, with D unresolved. The CDR3 is 15 residues long. Germline V gene lookup returns CDR1 SGHTA and CDR2 FQGNSA. V was clipped by 7 bases and J by 4 bases, with 19 bases between them.

The chain joins TRBV19 to TRBJ1-2; no definite D call. Germline CDR1 and CDR2: LNHDA and SQIVND (reference sequence). With 0 bases removed from V and 4 bases from J, the gap between germline ends came to 6 bases. The CDR3 runs 13 residues. The CDR3 DNA is TGTGCCAGTAGTATAGAGGAGGGCTATGGCTACACCTTC. This translates into CASSIEEGYGYTF.

V usage is TRBV5-6 and J usage is TRBJ2-1, with unresolved D. Trimming removed 0 bases from V and 5 bases from J, with 6 bases in between. Germline values: CDR1 SGHDT, CDR2 YYEEEE. The CDR3 is 13 amino acids. The CDR3 is CASSLGANNEQFF. The CDR3 coding sequence is TGTGCCAGCAGCTTGGGCGCCAACAATGAGCAGTTCTTC.

The rearrangement joins TRBV13 to TRBJ2-5, with a tentative D call TRBD2 (6 bases). Trimming left V 1 base short and J 4 bases short, with 7 bases between. Germline V lookup: CDR1 PRHDT, CDR2 FYEKMQ (reference sequence). The CDR3 covers 13 residues. Written as DNA, the CDR3 is TGTGCCAGCAGCTTAGAAGCGGGAGAGACCCAGTACTTC. As protein: CASSLEAGETQYF. The variable domain in full, completed from reference TRBV13 and TRBJ2-5, reads AAGVIQSPRHLIKEKRETATLKCYPIPRHDTVYWYQQGPGQDPQFLISFYEKMQSDKGSIPDRFSAQQFSDYHSELNMSSLELGDSALYFCASSLEAGETQYFGPGTRLLVL.

This rearrangement joins TRBV30 to TRBJ1-4, with a weak D call TRBD1 (6 bases). V dropped 1 base and J dropped 7 bases, with 16 bases sitting between them. Per germline, CDR1 GTSNPN and CDR2 SVGIG (reference sequence). This CDR3 has 15 amino acids. CDR3 region: CAWSGTWGRGEKLFF. In DNA, the CDR3 is TGTGCCTGGAGTGGCACGTGGGGGCGGGGTGAAAAACTGTTTTTT.